Reported below is one T cell receptor (beta chain). The protocol was immunoSEQ multiplex PCR, while the TCRdb copy is restricted to in-frame clones and leaves out a portion. The table shows 61,000 or so clones, with over 85% occurring only once. The source of the sample is a study of T cell changes during pregnancy in multiple sclerosis. The CDR3 has 14 amino acids. With 1 base clipped from V and 3 bases from J, the junction kept 2 bases outside the gene matches. Germline CDR1 reads SGHNT; CDR2 reads YYREEE (reference sequence). Here the sequenced sample was CD4+ T cells from peripheral blood mononuclear cells, taken before pregnancy. The TCR originated in a female donor with multiple sclerosis, enrolled in a pregnancy study. This chain links TRBV5-4 with TRBJ2-3, with 7 nucleotides matching TRBD2. The CDR3: CASSLQGGTDTQYF. CDR3 nucleotides: TGTGCCAGCAGCTTGCAGGGAGGGACAGATACGCAGTATTTT.